The 20 T cell receptor beta chains in this list originate from one sample, sequenced in a study of T cell repertoires in cytomegalovirus infection. Their antigens remain unidentified. Each CDR3 protein is one row after TCRdb ran MiXCR on the reads. Of 700,000 to 950,000 distinct CDR3 sequences listed, 32% were seen once; the top ten hold around 12%. The specimen comprised cultured CD8+ T cells from PBMCs, sampled from culture after CMV antigen stimulation. These receptors were obtained from a human donor in good health (CMV status not recorded). Some clones in this sample may be carry-over from other donors' samples.

This clonotype showed up just a few times. The rearrangement joins TRBV28 to TRBJ1-2; D is ambiguous. Germline CDR1 and CDR2: MDHEN and SYDVKM. Between the trimmed V and J ends, which lost 2 bases and 3 bases, there was a span of 7 bases. This CDR3 is 13 amino acids long. CDR3 protein: CASSLETYYGYTF. The CDR3 DNA is TGTGCCAGCAGTTTAGAGACTTACTATGGCTACACCTTC.

This clonotype appeared a few times. The chain joins TRBV13 to TRBJ1-2; D unclear. V dropped 0 bases and J dropped 4 bases, with 9 bases sitting between them. The CDR3 is made up of 14 amino acids. In germline, CDR1 is PRHDT, CDR2 FYEKMQ (reference sequence). In nucleotides, the CDR3 is TGTGCCAGCAGCTTAGGTCGCTTTTCCTATGGCTACACCTTC. This codes for CASSLGRFSYGYTF.

The chain is built from TRBV7-9 and TRBJ2-7, with TRBD1 matching 10 bases. CDR1 and CDR2 (germline): SEHNR, FQNEAQ (reference sequence). This CDR3 has 19 residues. V lost 5 bases to trimming and J lost 5 bases; unmatched junction nucleotides: 21. CDR3 sequence (DNA): TGTGCCAGCAGCGCACCCTTTGGCACAAACCGGGACAGGGGCCACGAGCAGTACGTC. Encoded protein: CASSAPFGTNRDRGHEQYV.

This clonotype was seen more than once but under ten times. The chain links TRBV19 to TRBJ2-3; D is perhaps TRBD2 (5 bases). Germline-derived CDR1 and CDR2 are LNHDA and SQIVND (reference sequence). The CDR3 length is 15 residues. V dropped 3 bases and J dropped 0 bases, with 10 bases sitting between them. The CDR3 bases are TGTGCCAGTAGTATCATGGGCGGGAGCACAGATACGCAGTATTTT. It is translated as CASSIMGGSTDTQYF.

In its sample, this clonotype was seen a few times. The rearrangement links TRBV20-1 to TRBJ2-7; D unclear. This CDR3 has 14 amino acids. Germline CDR1 reads DFQATT; CDR2 reads SNEGSKA (reference sequence). V lost 5 bases, J lost 5 bases, and 19 bases lay in between. Written as DNA, the CDR3 is TGCAGTGCTTTGAATGCCAAGACGATCCACGAGCAGTACGTC. It is translated as CSALNAKTIHEQYV.

At least ten counts were recorded for this clonotype. This sequence joins TRBV7-2 and TRBJ2-1, with 12 bases matching TRBD2. Germline CDR1 reads SGHTA; CDR2 reads FQGNSA. The ends lost 3 bases at V and 5 bases at J; junction bases unmatched: 5. The CDR3 extends over 16 amino acids. In DNA, the CDR3 is TGTGCCAGCAGCTTTCTCCGACTAGCGGGGGACAATGAGCAGTTCTTC. Translated: CASSFLRLAGDNEQFF.

There are many counts of this clonotype. The CDR3 nucleotides read TGCGCCAGCAGCCCAGGGACGGGATACGAGCAGTACGTC. Protein: CASSPGTGYEQYV. The chain couples TRBV28 to TRBJ2-7; D possibly matches TRBD1 or TRBD2 (5 bases each). Germline V lookup: CDR1 MDHEN, CDR2 SYDVKM. This CDR3 has 13 amino acids.

This clonotype was seen ten or more times. This chain connects TRBV5-1 to TRBJ2-1, with D possibly being TRBD1 (6 bases). The CDR3 is made up of 16 amino acids. Deletions cut 2 bases from V and 0 bases from J, with 12 bases between. Germline V CDR1 and CDR2: SGHRS, YFSETQ. The CDR3 is CASSLQGPRSYNEQFF. The CDR3 DNA is TGCGCCAGCAGCTTACAGGGACCCCGCTCCTACAATGAGCAGTTCTTC.

This clonotype was counted only a few times. The chain is built from TRBV7-3 and TRBJ2-3, with a weak D call TRBD2 (6 bases). This CDR3 comprises 17 residues. The V gene's germline CDR1 is SGHTA and CDR2 FQGTGA. V lost 5 bases and J 4 bases, leaving 22 bases between the germline ends. The CDR3 region has the DNA TGTGCCAGCAGCCCCCGGATGGCGGGGCTAGGCCCAGATACGCAGTATTTT. Its translation is CASSPRMAGLGPDTQYF.

This chain uses TRBV7-9 with TRBJ1-4, with 9 bases that match TRBD1. Germline lookup yields CDR1 SEHNR and CDR2 FQNEAQ (reference sequence). The CDR3 loop spans 15 amino acids. V lost 2 bases, J lost 8 bases, and 6 bases stayed unmatched. CDR3 in DNA: TGTGCCAGCAGCTTAAGGGGACAGGGAAGGGAAAAACTGTTTTTT. Its translation: CASSLRGQGREKLFF.

This clonotype was seen only once. The V gene is TRBV10-1, the J gene TRBJ2-5; D may be TRBD1 (6 bases). CDR1 and CDR2 from the germline V gene are WNHNN and SYGVQD (reference sequence). V was shortened by 3 bases and J by 3 bases, with 8 bases between the two germline ends. CDR3 length equals 13 residues. The CDR3 bases are TGCGCCAGCAGTGACAGGGGTAAAGAGACCCAGTACTTC. It is translated as CASSDRGKETQYF.

This clonotype has more than one count but fewer than ten. The chain uses TRBV4-3 and TRBJ2-3; 9 nucleotides agree with TRBD2. The CDR3 is 20 amino acids. Trimming took 0 bases from V and 0 from J; bases not matched to a gene: 13. Germline V gene sequence: CDR1 LGHNA, CDR2 YSLEER. This CDR3 reads CASSQDRWSGGFPSTDTQYF. The CDR3 DNA follows: TGCGCCAGCAGCCAAGATCGCTGGAGCGGGGGGTTCCCTAGCACAGATACGCAGTATTTT.

On this clonotype: Germline is not matched at one junction end, which may reflect a read error. The chain links TRBV4-1 to TRBJ1-1, with a weak D call TRBD1 (6 bases). Germline V gene data show CDR1 as MGHRA and CDR2 as YSYEKL. The CDR3 length is 14 residues. The CDR3 sequence: CANSQGLENTEAFF. The CDR3 coding sequence is TGCGCCAACAGCCAGGGGTTGGAGAACACTGAAGCTTTCTTT.

The chain links TRBV20-1 to TRBJ1-1; 7 bases fit TRBD1. The V gene's germline CDR1 is DFQATT and CDR2 SNEGSKA (reference sequence). J gave up 5 bases and V 2 bases, and 8 bases lay outside the gene matches. The CDR3 has 14 amino acids. The CDR3 DNA reads TGCAGTGCTAGACCTAACAGGGGTGTGACTGAAGCTTTCTTT. This translates into CSARPNRGVTEAFF.

In this sample, this clonotype turned up a few times. The V call is TRBV9, the J call TRBJ2-1; 11 bases match TRBD2. J lost 3 bases, V lost 1 base, and 15 bases had no gene match. This CDR3 has 20 residues. Germline values: CDR1 SGDLS, CDR2 YYNGEE. CDR3 sequence (DNA): TGTGCCAGCAGCGTAAAAATTAGCGGGGGGGCTCCCCTCTTCTACAATGAGCAGTTCTTC. Translated, it gives CASSVKISGGAPLFYNEQFF.

The J gene is TRBJ2-1, the V gene TRBV7-3; TRBD1 is a possible D gene (6 bases). V was shortened by 5 bases and J by 8 bases, with 10 bases between the two germline ends. This CDR3 has 12 residues. Germline values: CDR1 SGHTA, CDR2 FQGTGA. The CDR3 loop is CASSEGHDEQFF. The CDR3 nucleotides are TGTGCCAGCAGCGAGGGACACGATGAGCAGTTCTTC.

On this clonotype itself: The junction shows a germline mismatch at one end, possibly a read error. The gene calls are TRBV7-2 and TRBJ2-1, with D perhaps TRBD1 (5 bases). CDR1 is SGHTA and CDR2 is FQGNSA in the germline V gene. The CDR3 is 12 residues long. CDR3 in DNA: TGTGCCAACAGCTTCACAGGCGGTGAGCAGTTCTTC. This gives the protein CANSFTGGEQFF. Using reference TRBV7-2 and TRBJ2-1 for the parts outside the CDR3, the full variable domain is GAGVSQSPSNKVTEKGKDVELRCDPISGHTALYWYRQSLGQGLEFLIYFQGNSAPDKSGLPSDRFSAERTGGSVSTLTIQRTQQEDSAVYLCANSFTGGEQFFGPGTRLTVL.

This clonotype was recorded a few times. The chain has TRBV4-2 and TRBJ2-5, with 10 bases identical to TRBD2. With V trimmed by 9 bases and J by 0 bases, 13 bases remained unmatched. This CDR3 is 17 amino acids long. Germline CDR1 LGHNA, CDR2 YNFKEQ. CDR3 coding DNA: TGTGCCAGGCATCAATGGGGACTAGCGTACTACCAAGAGACCCAGTACTTC. Residues: CARHQWGLAYYQETQYF.

This clonotype came up many times. The chain links TRBV7-6 to TRBJ2-3; TRBD2 might be the D (7 bases). Trimming left V 5 bases short and J 6 bases short, with 18 bases between. CDR3 length equals 15 residues. Per the germline V gene, CDR1 is SGHVS and CDR2 is FNYEAQ. The CDR3 DNA sequence: TGTGCCAGCAGCGACCCCCCGGGGGGCGAGGATACGCAGTATTTT. Translation: CASSDPPGGEDTQYF.

In this sample, this clonotype turned up a few times. V and J are TRBV11-1 and TRBJ2-1; D is tentatively TRBD1 or TRBD2 (6 bases each). The ends were cut back, 4 bases at V and 12 bases at J, with 19 bases in the middle. CDR1 and CDR2 from the germline V gene are SGHAT and FQDESV (reference sequence). This CDR3 has 14 amino acids. CDR3 bases: TGTGCCAGCAGCTCCCCCGGGGGCAGGGAAAGGCAGTTCTTC. It specifies CASSSPGGRERQFF.